Listed here are 29 T cell receptor beta chains from one sample, sequenced in a study of T cells of healthy individuals. One entry per CDR3 protein results from TCRdb running MiXCR on the 5' RACE reads. This sample has roughly 87,000 distinct CDR3 sequences, with 17% found just once. These receptor sequences come from a human donor in good health.

This chain uses TRBV7-2 with TRBJ2-7, with a possible D match to TRBD2 (6 bases). The germline V gene has CDR1 SGHTA and CDR2 FQGNSA. The CDR3 sequence is 14 residues long. V was pared by 5 bases and J by 3 bases, with 14 bases between. CDR3 sequence reads: CASSRGSTLYEQYF. The CDR3 region has the DNA TGTGCCAGCAGCCGGGGGAGCACCCTCTACGAGCAGTACTTC.

With respect to this clonotype: A junction boundary mismatches the germline segment, possibly from a read error. The chain uses TRBV28 and TRBJ2-2; D unresolved. The CDR3 sequence is 11 residues long. Germline V gene data show CDR1 as MDHEN and CDR2 as SYDVKM. This CDR3 is CANSPRGELFF. The CDR3 coding sequence is TGTGCCAACAGTCCCCGGGGGGAGCTGTTTTTT.

The CDR3 nucleotides are TGTGCCAGCAGCTTCCCCTCGGTGGAGACCCAGTACTTC. It specifies CASSFPSVETQYF. This rearrangement joins TRBV11-1 to TRBJ2-5; D remains ambiguous. Trimming removed 3 bases from V and 5 bases from J, with 10 bases in between. This CDR3 region has 13 residues. Germline V gene lookup returns CDR1 SGHAT and CDR2 FQDESV (reference sequence).

The CDR3 coding sequence is TGTGCCAGCAGCTTCGGACTAGCGGGGAACACCGGGGAGCTGTTTTTT. Its translation: CASSFGLAGNTGELFF. The chain carries TRBV7-2 and TRBJ2-2, with 11 bases fitting TRBD2. The trim removed 3 bases at V and 1 base at J, leaving 1 base unmatched. The CDR3 covers 16 residues. CDR1 SGHTA and CDR2 FQGNSA come from the germline V gene.

The genes are TRBV28 and TRBJ2-4; the D gene is possibly TRBD2 (6 bases). The length of the CDR3 is 14 residues. Between the trimmed V and J ends, which lost 10 bases and 0 bases, there was a span of 13 bases. Germline V gene sequence: CDR1 MDHEN, CDR2 SYDVKM. Written as DNA, the CDR3 is TGTGCCACCTTAGCTAGCGTAGCCAAAAACATTCAGTACTTC. Translating gives CATLASVAKNIQYF. The complete variable domain, with remaining parts taken from reference TRBV28 and TRBJ2-4, reads DVKVTQSSRYLVKRTGEKVFLECVQDMDHENMFWYRQDPGLGLRLIYFSYDVKMKEKGDIPEGYSVSREKKERFSLILESASTNQTSMYLCATLASVAKNIQYFGAGTRLSVL.

This clonotype was picked up many times. The gene calls are TRBV4-3 and TRBJ1-1, with TRBD1 as a possible D gene (5 bases). This CDR3 has 15 residues. Germline CDR1 is LGHNA and CDR2 is YSLEER. Trimming removed 3 bases at V and 5 bases at J, with 16 bases between. CDR3 region: CASSQGGGYGTEAFF. Here the CDR3 DNA reads TGCGCCAGCAGCCAGGGGGGGGGATATGGAACTGAAGCTTTCTTT.

This clonotype was picked up many times. V usage is TRBV6-1 and J usage is TRBJ1-5; maybe TRBD1 (5 bases). V was shortened by 4 bases and J by 2 bases, with 9 bases between the two germline ends. Germline assignment: CDR1 MNHNS and CDR2 SASEGT. This CDR3 comprises 14 residues. This CDR3 is CASSGGGGNQPQHF. The CDR3 DNA is TGTGCCAGCAGTGGGGGGGGGGGCAATCAGCCCCAGCATTTT.

The chain combines TRBV10-3 with TRBJ1-4, with a tentative D call TRBD1 (5 bases). V lost 6 bases and J lost 5, with 13 bases in between. The CDR3 extends over 14 amino acids. Germline CDR1 reads ENHRY; CDR2 reads SYGVKD. The CDR3 bases are TGTGCCATCAGCGCCGGGACGGAGAATGAAAAACTGTTTTTT. It codes for CAISAGTENEKLFF.

In its sample, this clonotype was seen many times. The V and J genes are TRBV7-9 and TRBJ2-3, with D perhaps matching TRBD1 (6 bases). Germline V lookup: CDR1 SEHNR, CDR2 FQNEAQ (reference sequence). The CDR3 has 13 residues. The V gene lost 6 bases and the J gene lost 4 bases, with 11 bases spanning the gap. As DNA, the CDR3 is TGTGCCAGCAGTCCCAGGGGCCCAGATACGCAGTATTTT. Translating it yields CASSPRGPDTQYF. Filled out from reference TRBV7-9 and TRBJ2-3, the complete variable domain reads DTGVSQNPRHKITKRGQNVTFRCDPISEHNRLYWYRQTLGQGPEFLTYFQNEAQLEKSRLLSDRFSAERPKGSFSTLEIQRTEQGDSAMYLCASSPRGPDTQYFGPGTRLTVL.

The chain combines TRBV2 with TRBJ1-6, with 8 bases that match TRBD1. Germline CDR1 SNHLY, CDR2 FYNNEI. This CDR3 contains 13 residues. The trim removed 4 bases at V and 11 bases at J, leaving 4 bases unmatched. CDR3 loop: CASSGQGLAPLHF. Written as DNA, the CDR3 is TGTGCCAGCAGTGGACAGGGGTTGGCACCCCTCCACTTT.

This clonotype has more than one count but fewer than ten. The CDR3 protein is CSVATGDGSETQYF. CDR3 nucleotide sequence: TGCAGCGTTGCGACAGGGGATGGATCAGAGACCCAGTACTTC. The rearrangement joins TRBV29-1 to TRBJ2-5, with TRBD1 identical over 8 bases. Trimming at V came to 4 bases and at J to 4 bases, leaving 8 bases not matched to a gene. The CDR3 covers 14 residues. Germline V gene data show CDR1 as SQVTM and CDR2 as ANQGSEA.

This chain joins TRBV2 and TRBJ2-2; D could derive from TRBD1 or TRBD2 (5 bases each). Germline CDR1 SNHLY, CDR2 FYNNEI. CDR3 length: 14 amino acids. Trimming took off 4 bases at V and 5 bases at J, with 11 bases between the two ends. CDR3 sequence: CASSGGRGTGELFF. DNA for the CDR3: TGTGCCAGCAGTGGGGGCCGGGGAACCGGGGAGCTGTTTTTT.

This clonotype has more than one count but fewer than ten. The rearrangement joins TRBV6-5 to TRBJ2-3; 7 nucleotides agree with TRBD2. J was trimmed by 6 bases and V by 8 bases; bases with no gene match: 17. Germline CDR1 MNHEY, CDR2 SVGAGI. The CDR3 is 16 residues long. CDR3 sequence reads: CASGLPIGAGWDTQYF. CDR3 nucleotide sequence: TGTGCCAGCGGCCTCCCAATAGGAGCGGGATGGGATACGCAGTATTTT.

On this clonotype: At one of its ends the junction is not consistent with the germline gene, which may arise from a read error. V gene TRBV4-3 combines with J gene TRBJ2-6; D not resolved. This CDR3 has 19 amino acids. Germline V gene sequence: CDR1 LGHNA, CDR2 YSLEER. The CDR3 nucleotides read TGTGCCAGCAGCCAAGATAGGTCGGGCCTCGACTCTGGGGCCAACGTCCTGACTTTC. Its protein is CASSQDRSGLDSGANVLTF.

V usage is TRBV6-2 or TRBV6-3 and J usage is TRBJ2-2; D gene uncertain. This CDR3 region has 14 residues. The germline gives CDR1 MNHEY, CDR2 SVGEGT. Trimming removed 2 bases at V and 8 bases at J, with 12 bases between. CDR3 coding DNA: TGTGCCAGCAGTTACAGGGCTACCCTGGGGGAGCTGTTTTTT. It encodes CASSYRATLGELFF.

The chain combines TRBV6-1 with TRBJ1-1, with D unclear. The CDR3 consists of 17 residues. Trimming left V 0 bases short and J 2 bases short, with 16 bases between. From germline, CDR1 is MNHNS and CDR2 SASEGT. The CDR3 region has the DNA TGTGCCAGCAGTGAAGCAGCCGGGGTGGTGGGAAACACTGAAGCTTTCTTT. The encoded protein is CASSEAAGVVGNTEAFF.

The chain carries TRBV11-2 and TRBJ2-3, with TRBD2 identical over 8 bases. The CDR3 consists of 17 residues. J gave up 0 bases and V 5 bases, and 10 bases lay outside the gene matches. Looked up from germline, CDR1 is SGHAT and CDR2 is FQNNGV. The CDR3 protein is CASSPLWGLESTDTQYF. CDR3 in DNA: TGTGCCAGCAGCCCCCTGTGGGGACTAGAGAGCACAGATACGCAGTATTTT.

The chain uses TRBV2 and TRBJ2-5; 9 nucleotides align to TRBD1. The CDR3 is 16 residues long. V lost 3 bases to trimming and J lost 1 base; unmatched junction nucleotides: 6. Germline-derived CDR1 and CDR2 are SNHLY and FYNNEI. The CDR3 region has the DNA TGTGCCAGCAGTGATTGGCGGACAGGGGTCCAAGAGACCCAGTACTTC. This codes for CASSDWRTGVQETQYF.

The J gene is TRBJ1-5, the V gene TRBV7-8; D is unclear. CDR1 SGHVS and CDR2 FQNEAQ come from the germline V gene. The CDR3 is 14 residues long. Trimming removed 5 bases from V and 5 bases from J, with 13 bases in between. CDR3 residues: CASSPAEGHQPQHF. The CDR3 region has the DNA TGTGCCAGCAGCCCGGCGGAGGGCCATCAGCCCCAGCATTTT.

This clonotype showed up many times. The chain couples TRBV4-2 to TRBJ2-1, with TRBD2 matching over 10 bases. The CDR3 is 18 amino acids. Germline V gene sequence: CDR1 LGHNA, CDR2 YNFKEQ. Trimming at V came to 2 bases and at J to 4 bases, leaving 11 bases not matched to a gene. CDR3 DNA sequence: TGTGCCAGCAGCCAAAGTCGGAGGACTAGCGGTATGTACAATGAGCAGTTCTTC. Its translation: CASSQSRRTSGMYNEQFF.

V and J are TRBV6-5 and TRBJ2-3; D assignment may be TRBD1 or TRBD2 (7 bases each). V dropped 8 bases and J dropped 2 bases, with 26 bases sitting between them. There are 18 residues in the CDR3. Germline V gene lookup returns CDR1 MNHEY and CDR2 SVGAGI. The DNA for the CDR3 is TGTGCCAGCGGGAGGGGGTGGGGACAGCAAAGACTCACAGATACGCAGTATTTT. It is translated as CASGRGWGQQRLTDTQYF.

This clonotype has just a few counts. V is TRBV3-1 and J is TRBJ2-2; 10 nucleotides agree with TRBD2. V lost 1 base, J lost 5 bases, and 10 bases stayed unmatched. The CDR3 runs 18 residues. Germline values: CDR1 LGHDT, CDR2 YNNKEL (reference sequence). The CDR3 protein is CASSQGGPGLARTGELFF. The CDR3 coding sequence is TGTGCCAGCAGCCAAGGGGGACCGGGACTAGCGCGGACCGGGGAGCTGTTTTTT. Combining the CDR3 with reference TRBV3-1 and TRBJ2-2 gives the whole variable domain DTAVSQTPKYLVTQMGNDKSIKCEQNLGHDTMYWYKQDSKKFLKIMFSYNNKELIINETVPNRFSPKSPDKAHLNLHINSLELGDSAVYFCASSQGGPGLARTGELFFGEGSRLTVL.

This clonotype was observed a handful of times. The chain has TRBV20-1 and TRBJ2-7; 7 bases line up with TRBD1. The trim removed 3 bases at V and 0 bases at J, leaving 2 bases unmatched. CDR1 and CDR2 (germline): DFQATT, SNEGSKA (reference sequence). This CDR3 has 13 amino acids. The CDR3 loop reads CSASRDSSYEQYF. The CDR3 DNA reads as TGCAGTGCTAGCCGGGACAGCTCCTACGAGCAGTACTTC.

The chain has TRBV24-1 and TRBJ1-2; D is perhaps TRBD1 (5 bases). Per germline, CDR1 KGHDR and CDR2 SFDVKD. With 4 bases removed from V and 4 bases from J, the gap between germline ends came to 9 bases. This CDR3 spans 13 amino acids. CDR3 residues: CATSEGPIYGYTF. CDR3 DNA sequence: TGTGCCACCAGTGAGGGACCAATCTATGGCTACACCTTC.

This clonotype was counted at least ten times. The V call is TRBV10-3, the J call TRBJ1-1, with 8 bases fitting TRBD1. Losses at the gene ends were 11 bases for V and 14 bases for J; bases not matched to a gene: 19. The germline V gene has CDR1 ENHRY and CDR2 SYGVKD. CDR3 length: 13 residues. DNA of the CDR3: TGTGCCTCCGAGGCCGACGACGGACAGGGTATCTTCTTT. This gives the protein CASEADDGQGIFF.

The table lists this clonotype with a few counts. The V and J genes are TRBV11-2 and TRBJ2-1, with 9 bases lining up with TRBD2. J was trimmed by 4 bases and V by 1 base; bases with no gene match: 5. This CDR3 is 16 amino acids long. Per the germline V gene, CDR1 is SGHAT and CDR2 is FQNNGV. CDR3 residues: CASSLASSGIYNEQFF. The CDR3 DNA reads as TGTGCCAGCAGCTTAGCCTCTAGCGGGATTTACAATGAGCAGTTCTTC.

This clonotype occurred a few times. The CDR3 is CASSLQDTYNEQFF. In DNA, the CDR3 is TGCGCCAGCAGCTTGCAGGACACATACAATGAGCAGTTCTTC. The chain links TRBV5-1 to TRBJ2-1; a possible D gene is TRBD1 (5 bases). The ends were cut back, 1 base at V and 4 bases at J, with 9 bases in the middle. In germline, CDR1 is SGHRS, CDR2 YFSETQ. This CDR3 comprises 14 residues.

The rearrangement joins TRBV21-1 to TRBJ1-1; the D call TRBD1 from the table was never checked on the DNA. TRBV21-1 is recorded as a pseudogene. The CDR3 consists of 15 residues. The CDR3 coding sequence is TGTGCCAGCAGCTTGAACCCCCGACCGAACACTGAAGCTTTCTTT. It is translated as CASSLNPRPNTEAFF.

V usage is TRBV3-1 and J usage is TRBJ2-7, with TRBD2 matching over 10 bases. CDR1 LGHDT and CDR2 YNNKEL come from the germline V gene (reference sequence). V was clipped by 0 bases and J by 5 bases; unmatched bases: 4. The CDR3 has 15 amino acids. For the CDR3, the DNA is TGTGCCAGCAGCCAAGAGGGGACTAGCGCCGACGAGCAGTACTTC. It codes for CASSQEGTSADEQYF.